Here is one T cell receptor beta chain with its context. The naive CD8 subset, CD45RO-negative cells positively selected for CCR7, excluded terminally differentiated effector memory CD45RA+ cells. The CDR3 runs to 15 residues. Unmatched junction bases numbered 9, after V lost 5 bases and J lost 6 bases. The germline V gene encodes CDR1 MNHEY and CDR2 SMNVEV (reference sequence). This sample is drawn from a study of shared clonotypes between healthy human individuals. Generated by immunoSEQ multiplex PCR, the TCRdb table keeps only in-frame clones and is missing some. This sample has roughly 2,000,000 clones, with about 95% found just once.

Sequencing was carried out using naive CD8+ T cells sorted from blood. The rearrangement links TRBV27 to TRBJ2-3, with TRBD1 matching over 9 bases. The TCR comes from a man aged 18 to 30 in good health. The CDR3 reads CASSPTDRGMDTQYF. DNA of the CDR3: TGTGCCAGCAGTCCGACGGACAGGGGCATGGATACGCAGTATTTT.